The clone carrying this T cell receptor (beta chain) was observed a handful of times. No DNA is shown, since the ends of the CDR3 on it are uncertain; the CDR3 is the one TCRdb lists. This sample stems from a study of beta chain features in type 1 diabetes. Both ends counted, the CDR3 spans 15 residues. Germline lookup yields CDR1 MDHEN and CDR2 SYDVKM. Every bit of the isolated RNA underwent reverse transcription, so sequencing read expressed TCRB transcripts. The assay was immunoSEQ multiplex PCR, and TCRdb's table has in-frame clones only and misses some. The sample includes 900,000 or so clones, about a sixth of them seen just once.

The rearrangement uses TRBV28 and TRBJ2-5; TRBD1, as called in the table, went unchecked against the DNA. Specimen: naive CD4+ T cells from blood. The receptor was isolated from a woman aged 18 to 35 in good health. The CDR3 protein is CASSSSGQSLRTQYF.